The 9 T cell receptor beta chains below were found in one sample sequenced in a study of blood T cell repertoires in COVID-19. Measured with immunoSEQ multiplex PCR; TCRdb has only the in-frame clones, and not every one. The sample gives roughly 250,000 clones, 80% to 90% of which show up once; 3.5% to 5.5% is in the top ten. Sequenced input: PBMCs or T cells enriched from blood (not recorded which). The receptors derive from a woman in her twenties or thirties who had recovered from COVID-19.

This clone is a singleton in its sample. The CDR3: CASSRLAGSYEQYF. The CDR3 bases are TGTGCCAGCAGTCGACTAGCGGGGTCCTACGAGCAGTACTTC. The chain recombines TRBV11-2 with TRBJ2-7, with 11 bases matching TRBD2. The CDR3 length is 14 residues. V dropped 6 bases and J dropped 1; count of bases not matched to a gene: 2. The germline V gene encodes CDR1 SGHAT and CDR2 FQNNGV. Full variable domain (rest looked up from reference TRBV11-2 and TRBJ2-7): EAGVAQSPRYKIIEKRQSVAFWCNPISGHATLYWYQQILGQGPKLLIQFQNNGVVDDSQLPKDRFSAERLKGVDSTLKIQPAKLEDSAVYLCASSRLAGSYEQYFGPGTRLTVT.

V gene TRBV30 combines with J gene TRBJ1-5, with D possibly matching TRBD1 (5 bases). CDR1 GTSNPN and CDR2 SVGIG come from the germline V gene (reference sequence). The CDR3 runs 14 residues. V lost 3 bases and J 5 bases, leaving 14 bases between the germline ends. Here the CDR3 reads CAWSPGGGDQPQHF. The CDR3 DNA reads TGTGCCTGGAGCCCAGGTGGGGGGGATCAGCCCCAGCATTTT.

The gene calls are TRBV19 and TRBJ1-1, with a tentative D call TRBD1 (6 bases). Germline V lookup: CDR1 LNHDA, CDR2 SQIVND (reference sequence). There are 12 residues in the CDR3. Trimming cost V 7 bases and J 5 bases, with 11 bases left between them. The chain's CDR3 is CASTIRGTEAFF. The CDR3 nucleotides are TGTGCCAGTACCATCAGGGGTACTGAAGCTTTCTTT.

This chain joins TRBV29-1 and TRBJ1-2, with TRBD1 matching over 7 bases. The germline CDR1 and CDR2 sequences are SQVTM and ANQGSEA. CDR3 length: 15 amino acids. The trim removed 4 bases at V and 4 bases at J, leaving 12 bases unmatched. The DNA of the CDR3 is TGCAGCGTTGGGACACAGGGGCGCCAGATCTATGGCTACACCTTC. It specifies CSVGTQGRQIYGYTF.

The DNA of the CDR3 is TGTGCCAGCAGCGTGGGACATTCGAACACTGAAGCTTTCTTT. Amino acid sequence: CASSVGHSNTEAFF. The rearrangement links TRBV9 to TRBJ1-1; D may be TRBD1 (6 bases). Germline V gene data show CDR1 as SGDLS and CDR2 as YYNGEE. Trimming left V 2 bases short and J 1 base short, with 9 bases between. The CDR3 runs 14 residues.

This chain links TRBV7-9 with TRBJ1-1; the D is unclear. The CDR3 consists of 11 residues. In germline, CDR1 is SEHNR, CDR2 FQNEAQ (reference sequence). V was trimmed by 6 bases and J by 5 bases, leaving 7 bases between them. The CDR3 DNA sequence: TGTGCCAGCAGATTACAAACTGAAGCTTTCTTT. Protein: CASRLQTEAFF.

J is TRBJ1-2 and V is TRBV6-5; D might be TRBD1 (5 bases). Trimming cost V 0 bases and J 0 bases, with 11 bases left between them. Germline V gene sequence: CDR1 MNHEY, CDR2 SVGAGI. This CDR3 has 16 residues. This chain's CDR3 is CASSYSALTANYGYTF. The CDR3 DNA reads TGTGCCAGCAGTTACTCAGCCTTGACAGCTAACTATGGCTACACCTTC.

This clone occurred once. The chain carries TRBV6-1 and TRBJ2-1; perhaps TRBD1 as D (5 bases). Between the trimmed V and J ends, which lost 4 bases and 7 bases, there was a span of 23 bases. CDR3 length: 17 amino acids. Germline V gene lookup returns CDR1 MNHNS and CDR2 SASEGT. The CDR3 DNA is TGTGCCAGCAGTGTACTTTCCGTTGGCAGGGTTAAGAATGAGCAGTTCTTC. Its protein is CASSVLSVGRVKNEQFF.

The chain's CDR3 is CASGQGGEKLFF. The CDR3 DNA reads TGTGCCAGTGGACAGGGTGGCGAAAAACTGTTTTTT. The chain couples TRBV19 to TRBJ1-4; TRBD1 aligns across 8 bases. CDR1 is LNHDA, CDR2 SQIVND, per germline (reference sequence). The CDR3 contains 12 residues. Germline trimming cut 8 bases from V and 8 bases from J; bases unmatched to any gene: 4.